Below are 11 T cell receptor beta chains sequenced from a single sample in a study of beta chain features in type 1 diabetes. All of the isolated RNA was reverse transcribed, so expressed TCRB transcripts were sequenced. TCRdb's copy holds only in-frame clones and misses some; the assay was immunoSEQ multiplex PCR. The sample records under 250,000 clones, less than 15% being singletons. Sequences were obtained from naive CD4+ T cells from blood. These receptors were obtained from a woman in her thirties or forties in good health.

The chain has TRBV5-1 and TRBJ1-1; TRBD1 might be the D (5 bases). Germline V CDR1 and CDR2: SGHRS, YFSETQ. V lost 6 bases, J lost 1 base, and 13 bases lay in between. This CDR3 has 14 amino acids. The CDR3 loop reads CASTRGRENTEAFF. The DNA for the CDR3 is TGCGCCAGCACGCGCGGCAGGGAGAACACTGAAGCTTTCTTT.

This clone was seen more than once but under ten times. V usage is TRBV2 and J usage is TRBJ2-5; 7 bases agree with TRBD2. The CDR3 consists of 14 residues. Per the germline V gene, CDR1 is SNHLY and CDR2 is FYNNEI. V shed 8 bases, J shed 0 bases, and the junction held 6 bases outside the gene matches. The DNA of the CDR3 is TGTGCCAGCTCTAGCGGAAGGTACCAAGAGACCCAGTACTTC. As protein: CASSSGRYQETQYF.

The chain employs TRBV7-2 and TRBJ2-7; tentative D call: TRBD2 (5 bases). V was clipped by 1 base and J by 7 bases, with 17 bases between them. The CDR3 runs to 15 residues. Germline V gene data show CDR1 as SGHTA and CDR2 as FQGNSA. This chain's CDR3 is CASSLDPRVGVEQYF. For the CDR3, the DNA is TGTGCCAGCAGCTTAGACCCTCGGGTGGGAGTGGAGCAGTACTTC.

Only a few counts were recorded for this clone. The chain uses TRBV6-6 and TRBJ1-2; 8 bases agree with TRBD1. V gave up 8 bases and J gave up 4 bases; unmatched junction bases: 6. The CDR3 length is 13 residues. Germline CDR1 is MNHNY and CDR2 is SVGAGI (reference sequence). The CDR3 DNA reads as TGTGCCAGCGGTCACAGGGGGGGCTATGGCTACACCTTC. Protein: CASGHRGGYGYTF.

This clone was counted a few times. The V gene is TRBV5-1, the J gene TRBJ1-1; TRBD1 matches at 9 bases. Germline V gene sequence: CDR1 SGHRS, CDR2 YFSETQ. The CDR3 totals 17 residues. The V segment lost 3 bases and the J segment 0 bases; nucleotides outside the gene matches: 9. CDR3 region: CASSWDRDRAMNTEAFF. CDR3 coding DNA: TGCGCCAGCAGCTGGGACAGGGATAGGGCCATGAACACTGAAGCTTTCTTT. The whole variable domain, remainder taken from reference TRBV5-1 and TRBJ1-1, is KAGVTQTPRYLIKTRGQQVTLSCSPISGHRSVSWYQQTPGQGLQFLFEYFSETQRNKGNFPGRFSGRQFSNSRSEMNVSTLELGDSALYLCASSWDRDRAMNTEAFFGQGTRLTVV.

This clone came up a few times. V and J are TRBV4-3 and TRBJ1-6, with TRBD1 identical over 8 bases. The CDR3 is 15 residues long. In germline, CDR1 is LGHNA, CDR2 YSLEER. V trimming: 3 bases; J trimming: 9 bases; junction bases outside the gene matches: 7. CDR3 sequence: CASSQLQGVISPLHF. CDR3 sequence (DNA): TGCGCCAGCAGCCAGTTACAGGGGGTTATTTCACCCCTCCACTTT.

The chain recombines TRBV7-9 with TRBJ2-3, with 7 bases matching TRBD2. This CDR3 is 15 amino acids long. The V gene end was trimmed by 5 bases and the J gene end by 1 base; junction bases not matched to a gene: 6. CDR1 is SEHNR, CDR2 FQNEAQ, per germline (reference sequence). The CDR3 reads CASSPLSGGTDTQYF. CDR3 DNA sequence: TGTGCCAGCAGCCCACTCAGCGGGGGCACAGATACGCAGTATTTT.

J is TRBJ1-6 and V is TRBV25-1, with 7 nucleotides matching TRBD1. Germline CDR1 and CDR2: MGHDK and SYGVNS. This CDR3 region has 14 residues. V shed 6 bases and J 6 bases; nucleotides not matched to a gene: 5. The DNA for the CDR3 is TGTGCCAGCAGCCGGGACAGTTCTAATTCACCCCTCCACTTT. It specifies CASSRDSSNSPLHF.

CDR3 loop: CASSTRTGVYNQPQHF. CDR3 nucleotide sequence: TGTGCCAGTAGTACCAGGACAGGGGTTTATAATCAGCCCCAGCATTTT. The chain has TRBV19 and TRBJ1-5, with 9 bases lining up with TRBD1. The ends lost 4 bases at V and 4 bases at J; junction bases unmatched: 8. The germline V gene encodes CDR1 LNHDA and CDR2 SQIVND (reference sequence). The CDR3 has 16 residues.

CDR3 residues: CASSRQQLQSPLHF. The CDR3 coding sequence is TGTGCCAGCAGCCGACAGCAACTCCAATCACCCCTCCACTTT. The chain uses TRBV27 and TRBJ1-6; tentative D call: TRBD1 (5 bases). The CDR3 runs 14 residues. V was cut by 6 bases and J by 10 bases, with 16 bases left in between. Germline V gene sequence: CDR1 MNHEY, CDR2 SMNVEV (reference sequence).

The V and J genes are TRBV7-2 and TRBJ2-3; D gene ambiguous. CDR1 is SGHTA and CDR2 is FQGNSA in the germline V gene. This CDR3 is 12 amino acids long. V was clipped by 5 bases and J by 6 bases, with 9 bases between them. CDR3 sequence reads: CASSRMRDTQYF. The CDR3 DNA reads as TGTGCCAGCAGCCGTATGAGGGATACGCAGTATTTT.